A single T cell receptor (beta chain) is shown here with its context. The sample belongs to a study of radiotherapy plus CTLA-4 blockade in lung cancer. Sequenced by immunoSEQ multiplex PCR; TCRdb stores in-frame clones only, minus some. This sample has about 39,000 clones, with roughly three quarters found just once. Ipilimumab-mediated CTLA-4 blockade plus focal radiation was given to patients having chemo-refractory metastatic non-small-cell lung cancer. The sequenced sample was peripheral blood, obtained from a patient treated with radiotherapy plus ipilimumab. The receptor's source is a human donor with non-small cell lung cancer that progressed on radiotherapy plus ipilimumab.

CDR3 protein: CASRRDRKSTNEKLFF. The CDR3 coding sequence is TGTGCCAGCAGGCGAGACAGAAAATCAACTAATGAAAAACTGTTTTTT. The V and J genes are TRBV2 and TRBJ1-4; D is perhaps TRBD1 (5 bases). The CDR3 has 16 amino acids. Germline V lookup: CDR1 SNHLY, CDR2 FYNNEI. The germline V and J ends were trimmed by 6 bases and 0 bases, with 14 bases remaining between them.